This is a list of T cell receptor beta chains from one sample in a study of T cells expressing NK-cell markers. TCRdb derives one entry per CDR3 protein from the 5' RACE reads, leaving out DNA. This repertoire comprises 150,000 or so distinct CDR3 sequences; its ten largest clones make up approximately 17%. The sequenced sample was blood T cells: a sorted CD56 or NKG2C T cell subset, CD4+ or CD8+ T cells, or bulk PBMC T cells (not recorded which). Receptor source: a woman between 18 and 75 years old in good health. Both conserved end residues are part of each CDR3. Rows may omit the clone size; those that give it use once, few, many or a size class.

CASSQSRGSYNEQFF	-	TRBV7-2	TRBJ2-1
CSAIPPARGGRETQYF	-	TRBV20-1	TRBJ2-5
CASTPAGWTSQYF	-	TRBV12-3/TRBV12-4	TRBJ2-5
CSVALNQETQYF	-	TRBV29-1	TRBJ2-5
CASSSGDRVNEQFF	-	TRBV6-5	TRBJ2-1
CASSPGEGLEQYF	-	TRBV18	TRBJ2-7
CASSLQNEQFF	-	TRBV18	TRBJ2-1
CASSLVGTGILYF	-	TRBV7-9	TRBJ2-7
CASTPAGFTEAFF	-	TRBV12-3/TRBV12-4	TRBJ1-1
CASSLALRGSYNEQFF	-	TRBV5-1	TRBJ2-1
CASSLASHGGSLDEQYF	-	TRBV27	TRBJ2-7
CASSPRATGELFF	-	TRBV7-2	TRBJ2-2
CASSYGQVDIQYF	-	TRBV11-2	TRBJ2-4
CAWSMQAEAFF	-	TRBV30	TRBJ1-1
CASSQAEGRGYGYTF	-	TRBV4-1	TRBJ1-2
CASSLDGNTGELFF	-	TRBV11-2	TRBJ2-2
CSAVRGGGGYTF	-	TRBV20-1	TRBJ1-2
CASSLWSAGDNSPLHF	-	TRBV11-2	TRBJ1-6
CASSLMILGASGYNEQFF	-	TRBV11-1	TRBJ2-1
CSATIPGGRKETQYF	-	TRBV20-1	TRBJ2-5
CSAKAGFREQYF	-	TRBV20-1	TRBJ2-7
CSVAFTVKETQYF	-	TRBV29-1	TRBJ2-5
CSVLTGNTEAFF	-	TRBV20-1	TRBJ1-1
CAWSPGGRNYGYTF	-	TRBV30	TRBJ1-2
CASWMGRGSNEQYF	-	TRBV6-1	TRBJ2-7
CASSPREDYTGELFF	-	TRBV27	TRBJ2-2
CASTTLGNQPQHF	-	TRBV2	TRBJ1-5
CSALSEYGISLGNTIYF	-	TRBV20-1	TRBJ1-3
CASSLGTGDNSPLHF	-	TRBV7-6	TRBJ1-6
CASSQDQGVYWENEQFF	-	TRBV3-1	TRBJ2-1
CASAPGPQETQYF	-	TRBV7-7	TRBJ2-5
CASSPRVETQYF	-	TRBV12-3/TRBV12-4	TRBJ2-5
CATSYSPRSADTQYF	-	TRBV15	TRBJ2-3
CSAYSQGAILDTQYF	-	TRBV20-1	TRBJ2-3
CASSLMSTGAGELFF	-	TRBV7-2	TRBJ2-2
CASSEMGPGELFF	-	TRBV5-1	TRBJ2-2
CASSLGGEGTQFF	medium-sized	TRBV7-8	TRBJ2-1
CASSLRSSTGELFF	-	TRBV5-1	TRBJ2-2